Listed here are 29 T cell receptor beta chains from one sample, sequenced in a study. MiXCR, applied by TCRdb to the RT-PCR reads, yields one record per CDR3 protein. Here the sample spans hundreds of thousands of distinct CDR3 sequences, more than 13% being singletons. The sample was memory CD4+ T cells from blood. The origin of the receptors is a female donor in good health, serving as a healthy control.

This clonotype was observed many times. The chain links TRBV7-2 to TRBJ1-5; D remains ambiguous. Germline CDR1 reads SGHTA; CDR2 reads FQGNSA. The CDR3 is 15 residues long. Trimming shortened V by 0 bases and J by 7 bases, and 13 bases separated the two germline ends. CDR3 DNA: TGTGCCAGCAGCTTAGCACATGGCAGCGGGCAGCCCCAGCATTTT. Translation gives CASSLAHGSGQPQHF.

The CDR3 loop is CSAKTQNTQYF. CDR3 bases: TGCAGTGCCAAAACACAGAATACGCAGTATTTT. The chain has TRBV20-1 and TRBJ2-3, with D unresolved. Trimming removed 6 bases from V and 7 bases from J, with 11 bases in between. Germline V gene sequence: CDR1 DFQATT, CDR2 SNEGSKA (reference sequence). CDR3 length: 11 amino acids.

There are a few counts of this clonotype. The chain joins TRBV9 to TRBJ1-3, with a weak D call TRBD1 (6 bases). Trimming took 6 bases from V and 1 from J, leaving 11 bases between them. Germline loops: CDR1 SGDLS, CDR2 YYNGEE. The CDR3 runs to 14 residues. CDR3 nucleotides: TGTGCCAGCAAAGGGGGAGGTTCTGGAAACACCATATATTTT. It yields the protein CASKGGGSGNTIYF.

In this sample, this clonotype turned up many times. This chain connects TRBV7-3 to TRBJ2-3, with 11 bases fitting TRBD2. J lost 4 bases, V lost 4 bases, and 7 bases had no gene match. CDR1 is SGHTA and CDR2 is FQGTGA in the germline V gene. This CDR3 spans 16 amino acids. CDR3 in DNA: TGTGCCAGCAGCTCCCTAGCGGGAGGTACGGCAGATACGCAGTATTTT. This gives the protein CASSSLAGGTADTQYF.

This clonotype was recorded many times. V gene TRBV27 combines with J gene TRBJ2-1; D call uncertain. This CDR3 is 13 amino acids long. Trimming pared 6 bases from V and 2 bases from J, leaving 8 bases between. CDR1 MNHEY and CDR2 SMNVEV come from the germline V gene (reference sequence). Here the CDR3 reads CASRASAYNEQFF. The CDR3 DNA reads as TGTGCCAGCAGAGCAAGCGCCTACAATGAGCAGTTCTTC.

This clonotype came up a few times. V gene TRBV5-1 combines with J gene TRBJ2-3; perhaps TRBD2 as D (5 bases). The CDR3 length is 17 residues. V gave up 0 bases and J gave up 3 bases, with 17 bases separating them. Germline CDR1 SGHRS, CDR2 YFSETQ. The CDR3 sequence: CASSLELKGTGTDTQYF. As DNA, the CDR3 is TGCGCCAGCAGCTTGGAGTTAAAGGGTACGGGGACAGATACGCAGTATTTT.

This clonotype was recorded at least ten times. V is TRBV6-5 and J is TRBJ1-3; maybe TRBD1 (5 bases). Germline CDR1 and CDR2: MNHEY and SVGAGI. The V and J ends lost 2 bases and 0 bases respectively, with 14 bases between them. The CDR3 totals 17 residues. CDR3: CASSYGSAGSSGNTIYF. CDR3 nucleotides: TGTGCCAGCAGTTACGGCTCGGCAGGGAGCTCTGGAAACACCATATATTTT.

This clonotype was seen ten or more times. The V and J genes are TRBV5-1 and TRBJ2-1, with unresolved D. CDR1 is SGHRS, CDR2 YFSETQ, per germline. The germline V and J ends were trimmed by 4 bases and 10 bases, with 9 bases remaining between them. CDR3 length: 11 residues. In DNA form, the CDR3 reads TGCGCCAGCAGCCTCAATCTGGAGCAGTTCTTC. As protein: CASSLNLEQFF.

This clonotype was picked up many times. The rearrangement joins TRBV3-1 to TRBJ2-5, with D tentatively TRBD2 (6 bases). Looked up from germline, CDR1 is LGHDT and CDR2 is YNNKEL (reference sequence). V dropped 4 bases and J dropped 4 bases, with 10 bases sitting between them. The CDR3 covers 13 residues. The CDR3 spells CASSLTGRETQYF. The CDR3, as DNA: TGTGCCAGCAGCCTAACCGGGAGAGAGACCCAGTACTTC.

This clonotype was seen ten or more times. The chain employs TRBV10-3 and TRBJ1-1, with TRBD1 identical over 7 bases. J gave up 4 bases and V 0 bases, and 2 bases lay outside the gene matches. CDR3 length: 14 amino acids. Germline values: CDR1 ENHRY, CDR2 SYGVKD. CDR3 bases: TGTGCCATCAGTGAGTCTTGGGACAGCACTGAAGCTTTCTTT. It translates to CAISESWDSTEAFF.

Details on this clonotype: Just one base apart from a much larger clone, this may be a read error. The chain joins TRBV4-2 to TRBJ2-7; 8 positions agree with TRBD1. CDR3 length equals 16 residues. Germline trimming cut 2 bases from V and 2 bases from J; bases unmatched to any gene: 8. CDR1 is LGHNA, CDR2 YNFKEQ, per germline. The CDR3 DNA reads TGTGCCAGCAGCCAATCAGGGGGACAGGTGGCCTACGAGCAGTACTTC. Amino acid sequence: CASSQSGGQVAYEQYF.

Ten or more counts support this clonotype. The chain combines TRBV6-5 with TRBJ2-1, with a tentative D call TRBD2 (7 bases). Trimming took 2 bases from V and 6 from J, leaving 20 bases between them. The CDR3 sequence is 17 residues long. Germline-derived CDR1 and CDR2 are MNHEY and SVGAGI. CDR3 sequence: CASSYVGGLVGRNEQFF. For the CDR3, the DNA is TGTGCCAGCAGTTACGTCGGGGGGCTAGTGGGTCGCAATGAGCAGTTCTTC.

CDR3 coding DNA: TGTGCCAGCAGCTTAAGGAGACAGGGGGGGGGACTGTTTTTT. Its protein is CASSLRRQGGGLFF. V and J are TRBV7-2 and TRBJ1-4, with 9 nucleotides matching TRBD1. This CDR3 has 14 residues. Germline trimming cut 2 bases from V and 13 bases from J; bases unmatched to any gene: 8. Germline V gene sequence: CDR1 SGHTA, CDR2 FQGNSA.

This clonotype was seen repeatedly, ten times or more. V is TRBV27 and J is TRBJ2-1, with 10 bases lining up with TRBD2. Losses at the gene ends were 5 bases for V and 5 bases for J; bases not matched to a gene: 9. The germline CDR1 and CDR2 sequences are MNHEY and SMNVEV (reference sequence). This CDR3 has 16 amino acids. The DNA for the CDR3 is TGTGCCAGCAGTCCCTCCCTAGCGGGAGTTAACAATGAGCAGTTCTTC. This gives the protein CASSPSLAGVNNEQFF.

This CDR3 is CASSLGRGDDVSSYNEQFF. CDR3 DNA: TGTGCCAGCAGCTTGGGGCGGGGGGACGATGTAAGCTCCTACAATGAGCAGTTCTTC. The chain joins TRBV7-6 to TRBJ2-1, with 8 bases aligning to TRBD2. This CDR3 has 19 amino acids. The V gene's germline CDR1 is SGHVS and CDR2 FNYEAQ. Trimming at V came to 3 bases and at J to 0 bases, leaving 13 bases not matched to a gene.

As DNA, the CDR3 is TGTGCCAGCTCACCATTGGCAGGGGGACTCTATGGCTACACCTTC. Protein: CASSPLAGGLYGYTF. The chain is built from TRBV18 and TRBJ1-2, with 7 bases aligning to TRBD1. The V and J ends lost 2 bases and 4 bases, in that order; junction bases with no gene match: 7. The germline gives CDR1 KGHSH, CDR2 LQKENI. The CDR3 loop spans 15 amino acids. Full variable domain (rest looked up from reference TRBV18 and TRBJ1-2): NAGVMQNPRHLVRRRGQEARLRCSPMKGHSHVYWYRQLPEEGLKFMVYLQKENIIDESGMPKERFSAEFPKEGPSILRIQQVVRGDSAAYFCASSPLAGGLYGYTFGSGTRLTVV.

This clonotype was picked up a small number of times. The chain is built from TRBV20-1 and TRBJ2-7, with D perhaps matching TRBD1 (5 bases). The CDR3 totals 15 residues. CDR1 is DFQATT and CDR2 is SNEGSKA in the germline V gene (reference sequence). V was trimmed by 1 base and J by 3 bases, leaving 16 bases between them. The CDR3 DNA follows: TGCAGTGCTAGAGCCCTGAAAAGACAGATCTACGAGCAGTACTTC. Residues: CSARALKRQIYEQYF.

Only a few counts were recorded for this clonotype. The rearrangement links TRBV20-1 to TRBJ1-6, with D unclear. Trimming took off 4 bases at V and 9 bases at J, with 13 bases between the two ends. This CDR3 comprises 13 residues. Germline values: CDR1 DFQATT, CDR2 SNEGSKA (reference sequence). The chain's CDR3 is CSANAVGSSPLHF. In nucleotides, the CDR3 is TGCAGTGCTAACGCCGTGGGGAGTTCACCCCTCCACTTT.

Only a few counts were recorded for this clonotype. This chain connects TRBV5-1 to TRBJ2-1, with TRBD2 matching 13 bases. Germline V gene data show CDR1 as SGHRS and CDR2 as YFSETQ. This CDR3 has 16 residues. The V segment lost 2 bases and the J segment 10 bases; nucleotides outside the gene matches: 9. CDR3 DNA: TGCGCCAGCAGCTTTGGGACTAGCGGGACCCTACGAGAGCAGTTCTTC. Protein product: CASSFGTSGTLREQFF.

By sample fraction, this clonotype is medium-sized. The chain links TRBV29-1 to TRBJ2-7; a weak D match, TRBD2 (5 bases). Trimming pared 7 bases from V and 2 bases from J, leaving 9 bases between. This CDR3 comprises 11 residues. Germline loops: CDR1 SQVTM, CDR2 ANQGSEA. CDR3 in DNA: TGCAGCGCTACCGGGACCTACGAGCAGTACTTC. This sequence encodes CSATGTYEQYF.

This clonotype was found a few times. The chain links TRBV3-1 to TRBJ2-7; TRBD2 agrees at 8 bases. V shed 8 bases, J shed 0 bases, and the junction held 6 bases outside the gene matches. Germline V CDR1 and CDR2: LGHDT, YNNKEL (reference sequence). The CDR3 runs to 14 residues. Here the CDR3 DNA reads TGTGCCAGCCAACTAGCGGCTAGCTCCTACGAGCAGTACTTC. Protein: CASQLAASSYEQYF.

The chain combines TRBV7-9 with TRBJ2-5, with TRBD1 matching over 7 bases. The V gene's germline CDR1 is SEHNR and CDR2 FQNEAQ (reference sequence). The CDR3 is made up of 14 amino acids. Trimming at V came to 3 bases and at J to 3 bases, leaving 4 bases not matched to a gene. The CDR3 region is CASSFGDRKETQYF. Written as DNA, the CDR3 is TGTGCCAGCAGCTTCGGGGACAGAAAAGAGACCCAGTACTTC.

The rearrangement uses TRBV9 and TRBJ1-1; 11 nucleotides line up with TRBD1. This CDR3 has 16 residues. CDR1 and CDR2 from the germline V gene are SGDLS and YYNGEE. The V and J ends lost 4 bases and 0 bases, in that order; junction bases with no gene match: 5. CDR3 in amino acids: CASSPWTGGLNTEAFF. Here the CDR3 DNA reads TGTGCCAGCAGCCCGTGGACAGGGGGCCTGAACACTGAAGCTTTCTTT.

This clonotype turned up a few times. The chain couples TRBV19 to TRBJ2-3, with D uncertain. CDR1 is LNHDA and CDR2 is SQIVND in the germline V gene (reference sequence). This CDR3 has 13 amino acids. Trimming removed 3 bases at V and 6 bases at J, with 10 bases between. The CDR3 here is CASSIGQRDTQYF. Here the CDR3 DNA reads TGTGCCAGTAGTATCGGGCAACGCGATACGCAGTATTTT. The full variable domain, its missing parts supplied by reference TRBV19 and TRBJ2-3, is DGGITQSPKYLFRKEGQNVTLSCEQNLNHDAMYWYRQDPGQGLRLIYYSQIVNDFQKGDIAEGYSVSREKKESFPLTVTSAQKNPTAFYLCASSIGQRDTQYFGPGTRLTVL.

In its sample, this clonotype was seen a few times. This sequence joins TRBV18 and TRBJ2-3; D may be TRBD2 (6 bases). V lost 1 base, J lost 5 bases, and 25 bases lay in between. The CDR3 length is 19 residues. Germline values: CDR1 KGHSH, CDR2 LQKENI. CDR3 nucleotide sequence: TGTGCCAGCTCACCACTCCTCCCCACTAGCTCCAAGGCGGTAGATACGCAGTATTTT. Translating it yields CASSPLLPTSSKAVDTQYF.

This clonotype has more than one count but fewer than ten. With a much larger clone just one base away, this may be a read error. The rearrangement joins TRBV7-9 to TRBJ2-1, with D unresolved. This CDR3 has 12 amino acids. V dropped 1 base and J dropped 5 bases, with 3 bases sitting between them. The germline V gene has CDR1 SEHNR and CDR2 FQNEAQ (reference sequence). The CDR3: CASSLDDNEQFF. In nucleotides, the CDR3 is TGTGCCAGCAGCTTAGATGACAATGAGCAGTTCTTC.

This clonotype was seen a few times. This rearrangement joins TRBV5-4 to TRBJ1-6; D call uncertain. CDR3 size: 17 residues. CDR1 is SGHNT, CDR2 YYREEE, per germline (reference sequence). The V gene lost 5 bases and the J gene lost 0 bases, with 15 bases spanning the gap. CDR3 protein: CASSFLTRSSYNSPLHF. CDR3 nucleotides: TGTGCCAGCAGTTTCCTTACACGGAGCTCCTATAATTCACCCCTCCACTTT.

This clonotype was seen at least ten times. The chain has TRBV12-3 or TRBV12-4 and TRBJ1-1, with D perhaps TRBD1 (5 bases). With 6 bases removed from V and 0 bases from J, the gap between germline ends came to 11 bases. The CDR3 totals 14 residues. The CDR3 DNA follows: TGTGCCAGCAGGGTGACAGCCCTGAACACTGAAGCTTTCTTT. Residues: CASRVTALNTEAFF.

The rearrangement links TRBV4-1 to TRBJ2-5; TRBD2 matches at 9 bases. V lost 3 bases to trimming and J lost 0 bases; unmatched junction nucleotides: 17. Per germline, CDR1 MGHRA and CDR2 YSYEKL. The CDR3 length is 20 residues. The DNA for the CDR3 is TGCGCCAGCAGCCAGGTTATGGTATCTATTGCGGGAGGGTACCAAGAGACCCAGTACTTC. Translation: CASSQVMVSIAGGYQETQYF.